This T cell receptor beta chain stems from a study of blood T cell repertoires in COVID-19 (dated by TCRdb to about 2020). With respect to the entire study: Samples covering the acute and convalescent phases of COVID-19 were provided by collaborators in the United States, Italy and Spain. The prospective study material was composed of cDNA or gDNA derived from T cells, B-cell-depleted T cells, or PBMCs. Deeply sampled blood TCRbeta repertoires from subjects exposed to, actively infected with, or recovered from COVID-19 were included in the dataset. A freely available public database, intended as a resource for researchers studying the immune response to SARS-CoV-2, is where the repertoires were released. Samples were obtained from the ongoing ImmuneRACE study (first 160 participants) and from approximately 1,200 subjects provided by 6 global collaborators. A de-identified subject ID, COVID-19 status, age in years and sex were almost always included in the sample metadata. Where HLA class I and class II types were available, the types were taken from metadata supplied by the sample provider, not from assay-based typing.

TCRbeta CDR3 regions were amplified from genomic DNA using the immunoSEQ Assay, a bias-controlled multiplex PCR. As for the authors' bioinformatics: The number of nucleated cells in each sample was estimated by amplification of reference gene primers within the assay. To quantify the absolute abundance of each unique TCRbeta CDR3 rearrangement, sequence reads were collapsed and filtered. For each sample, productive Simpson clonality was calculated as the square root of Simpson's diversity index across productive rearrangements. Held by TCRdb, this immuneACCESS table contains in-frame sequences only and omits some clones. Under half of the omission traces to an unresolved V gene where checked; the cause of the rest is unknown. The D gene and trimming were derived from the DNA, and the V and J assignments and clone size from that table. The sample table shows over 300,000 clones, and 70% to 90% are seen once. The ten largest clones take up around 9.3% of the sample.

Enrolling through a virtual design, the prospective study's participants ranged in age from about 18 to 89 years and lived across roughly 23 United States geographic areas. In the prospective study, participants were assigned to cohorts based on the clinical history participants reported in a screening survey and a study questionnaire. Recovered participants in ImmuneRACE Cohort 3 were defined as having two consecutive negative NP/OP PCR tests, clearance from a healthcare professional, or resolution of symptoms. In the prospective study, whole blood, serum and a nasopharyngeal or oropharyngeal swab were collected from each participant by mobile phlebotomists. Additional blood draws and questionnaires over an approximately two-month period could optionally be provided by prospective study participants. Before DNA extraction, prospective study blood samples were shipped either frozen or at room temperature.

In the case of this clone: Its antigen is currently not known. Base quality data are lacking; no much larger clone is found one base away.

General study outcomes and caveats: How much clinical and demographic metadata was included differed by source and by participant, and the metadata was provided uncurated.

The source is a young woman who had recovered from COVID-19. Sequencing was performed on PBMCs or T cells enriched from blood (not recorded which).

The DNA reads TGTGCCACCAGCAGGGGGGGTAGGAGGATCGGGGAGCTGTTTTTT. Translated, it gives CATSRGGRRIGELFF. This chain joins TRBV15 to TRBJ2-2; matching of 6 bases hints at TRBD2 as the D gene. Trimming costs V 3 bases and J 7 bases, and their ends lie 15 bases apart. As encoded in the germline V gene (reference sequence), CDR1 is LNHNV while CDR2 is YYDKDF. The CDR3 numbers 15 residues from cysteine through phenylalanine. Of all the DNA, just the CDR3 is kept, 45 bases in frame from base 1.